A selection of T cell receptor beta chains follows, all from one sample in a study of shared clonotypes between healthy human individuals. Clones were sequenced by immunoSEQ multiplex PCR, and TCRdb holds only the in-frame ones, with some missing. The profile shows roughly 1,500,000 clones, roughly 98% of them singletons. Input material: naive CD4+ T cells sorted from blood. These receptors originate from a man aged 25 to 40 in good health. CDR3s include the opening cysteine and the closing phenylalanine or tryptophan. Fields, in order: CDR3 length, clone size, D gene, J gene, V gene, CDR3 protein, CDR3 DNA. A D gene is named only where the DNA matches it firmly. Clone size, where shown, is once, few, many, or a class for clones that have expanded.

15 . . TRBJ2-1 TRBV11-2 CASSQGGTSYNEQFF TGTGCCAGCAGCCAAGGGGGGACCTCCTACAATGAGCAGTTCTTC
14 once . TRBJ2-4 TRBV30 CAWSPGLAKNIQYF TGTGCCTGGAGTCCGGGCCTAGCCAAAAACATTCAGTACTTC
15 . . TRBJ2-7 TRBV5-1 CASSSLGGLSYEQYF TGCGCCAGCAGCTCCCTCGGAGGCCTTTCCTACGAGCAGTACTTC
14 . . TRBJ2-3 TRBV6-6 CASRQSPSTDTQYF TGTGCCAGCAGGCAGAGCCCTAGCACAGATACGCAGTATTTT
11 . . TRBJ1-1 TRBV28 CASRSNTEAFF TGTGCCAGCCGATCGAACACTGAAGCTTTCTTT
14 . . TRBJ2-7 TRBV18 CASSPPSPAYEQYF TGTGCCAGCTCACCACCTAGTCCCGCCTACGAGCAGTACTTC
11 . . TRBJ2-7 TRBV28 CASSTSWGQYF TGTGCCAGCAGTACGAGCTGGGGGCAGTACTTC
13 . . TRBJ2-7 TRBV18 CASSPSSSYEQYF TGTGCCAGCTCACCGTCAAGCTCCTACGAGCAGTACTTC
17 once . TRBJ2-6 TRBV5-5 CASSRDAGLGGANVLTF TGTGCCAGCAGCAGAGATGCAGGTCTTGGAGGGGCCAACGTCCTGACTTTC
16 . . TRBJ2-6 TRBV7-8 CASSPHRYSGANVLTF TGTGCCAGCAGCCCACACCGATACTCTGGGGCCAACGTCCTGACTTTC
14 . TRBD1 TRBJ1-2 TRBV6-1 CASSEAGQVGGYTF TGTGCCAGCAGTGAAGCGGGACAGGTGGGTGGCTACACCTTC
13 . TRBD1 TRBJ1-1 TRBV6-1 CASSRDRDTEAFF TGTGCCAGCAGCCGCGACAGGGACACTGAAGCTTTCTTT
12 . . TRBJ1-1 TRBV30 CASFGQNTEAFF TGTGCCTCCTTCGGGCAGAACACTGAAGCTTTCTTT
13 . TRBD1 TRBJ2-7 TRBV28 CASGQGAPYEQYF TGTGCCAGCGGACAGGGGGCCCCCTACGAGCAGTACTTC
14 . TRBD2 TRBJ2-5 TRBV15 CATSRGLAEETQYF TGTGCCACCAGCAGGGGACTAGCGGAAGAGACCCAGTACTTC
14 . . TRBJ2-7 TRBV7-9 CASSLGARTYEQYF TGTGCCAGCAGCTTAGGGGCTCGAACCTACGAGCAGTACTTC
13 . TRBD1 TRBJ2-7 TRBV7-2 CASRSDRGHEQYF TGTGCCAGCAGATCGGACAGGGGCCACGAGCAGTACTTC
15 . . TRBJ2-1 TRBV15 CATSRAPPGRGEQFF TGTGCCACCAGCAGAGCACCTCCGGGGAGGGGGGAGCAGTTCTTC
18 . . TRBJ1-2 TRBV27 CASSSHPSRGERNYGYTF TGTGCCAGCAGCTCTCACCCCTCAAGGGGCGAGCGTAACTATGGCTACACCTTC
16 . TRBD1 TRBJ1-2 TRBV28 CASSFPQGAGVYGYTF TGTGCCAGCAGTTTCCCACAGGGGGCCGGGGTCTATGGCTACACCTTC
14 . TRBD1 TRBJ1-5 TRBV9 CASSRTGRDQPQHF TGTGCCAGCAGCCGGACAGGTCGAGATCAGCCCCAGCATTTT
14 . . TRBJ1-2 TRBV5-6 CASSSVTDNYGYTF TGTGCCAGCAGCTCGGTGACAGATAACTATGGCTACACCTTC
18 . TRBD2 TRBJ2-2 TRBV7-9 CASSRSGTSGGQVRELFF TGTGCCAGCAGCCGGTCCGGGACTAGCGGGGGACAAGTACGGGAGCTGTTTTTT
14 . . TRBJ2-7 TRBV6-6 CASRPQGISYEQYF TGTGCCAGCAGGCCCCAGGGAATCTCCTACGAGCAGTACTTC
15 . TRBD1 TRBJ1-1 TRBV6-5 CASSYSTGGDTEAFF TGTGCCAGCAGTTACTCGACAGGGGGTGACACTGAAGCTTTCTTT
17 . TRBD2 TRBJ2-2 TRBV5-1 CASSLRTGGPSTGELFF TGCGCCAGCAGCCTCCGGACGGGAGGGCCAAGCACCGGGGAGCTGTTTTTT
14 . . TRBJ1-1 TRBV11-2 CASSPRQANTEAFF TGTGCCAGCAGCCCCCGACAGGCTAACACTGAAGCTTTCTTT
13 . . TRBJ1-5 TRBV11-2 CASSLVVNQPQHF TGTGCCAGCAGCTTAGTGGTAAATCAGCCCCAGCATTTT